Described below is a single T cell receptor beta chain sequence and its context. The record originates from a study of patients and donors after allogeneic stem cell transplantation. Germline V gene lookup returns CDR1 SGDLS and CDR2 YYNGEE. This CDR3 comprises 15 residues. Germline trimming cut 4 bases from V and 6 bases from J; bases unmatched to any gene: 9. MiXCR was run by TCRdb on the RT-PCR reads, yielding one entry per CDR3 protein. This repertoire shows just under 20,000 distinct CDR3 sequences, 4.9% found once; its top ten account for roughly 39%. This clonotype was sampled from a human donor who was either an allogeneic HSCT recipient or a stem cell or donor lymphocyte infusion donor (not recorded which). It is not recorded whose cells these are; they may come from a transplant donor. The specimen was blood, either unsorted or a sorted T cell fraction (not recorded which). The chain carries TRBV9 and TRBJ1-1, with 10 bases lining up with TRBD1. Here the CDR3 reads CASSRGGTGVAEAFF. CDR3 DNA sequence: TGTGCCAGCAGCCGGGGGGGGACAGGGGTTGCTGAAGCTTTCTTT.